Here is one TCR beta chain with its context. This entry is derived from a study of blood T cell repertoires in COVID-19. Study background: Sites across the United States, Italy and Spain contributed samples from acute and convalescent COVID-19.

Measured with immunoSEQ multiplex PCR; TCRdb has only the in-frame clones, and not every one. This table holds fewer than 350,000 clones, 89% found once. CDR3 length equals 15 residues. The J segment lost 5 bases and the V segment lost 2 bases, leaving 8 bases of the junction unmatched. Germline lookup yields CDR1 SEHNR and CDR2 FQNEAQ (reference sequence). The cohort comprised adults aged roughly 18 to 95 years residing in approximately 22 US areas. Self-reported history from a screening survey and questionnaire set each donor's cohort. What the recovered Cohort 3 donors had was two negative PCRs, clearance, or symptom resolution.

Sequencing was performed on PBMCs or T cells enriched from blood (not recorded which). The rearrangement links TRBV7-9 to TRBJ1-1; TRBD1 matches at 7 bases. This receptor was taken from a man in his sixties who had recovered from COVID-19. The CDR3 sequence: CASSLSLGGTTEAFF. CDR3 nucleotide sequence: TGTGCCAGCAGCTTATCTTTAGGGGGCACGACTGAAGCTTTCTTT.